This T cell receptor beta chain was obtained from a study of human T cells and chemical hapten exposure. Study as a whole: Mostly female patients had alopecia areata, totalis or universalis. Findings and limits, study-wide: Patch test score showed a positive correlation with PT1 expanded TCR counts. Significantly greater numbers of large CDR3 similarity clusters came from expanded TCRs than from controls.

TCRdb re-analysed the RACE reads in MiXCR, keeping a single row per CDR3 protein. The table has under 100,000 distinct CDR3 sequences, around 8.8% seen once. Time point in this sample: pre-sensitization, week 0. This sample's treatment: therapeutic diphenylcyclopropenone sensitization with weekly scalp DPC. Drawing of blood took place ahead of applying each patch test. The CDR3 extends over 18 amino acids. V was pared by 1 base and J by 5 bases, with 20 bases between. The germline V gene encodes CDR1 SEHNR and CDR2 FQNEAQ (reference sequence). Of note for this clonotype: Its antigen is unknown. A read error may be the cause here, since a much bigger clone is one base away.

The chain joins TRBV7-9 to TRBJ2-2, with a weak D call TRBD2 (6 bases). The TCR originated in a man aged 40-49 years with alopecia areata. Some clones in this sample may be carry-over from other donors' samples. Sequencing was performed on whole blood, taken in connection with sensitization to the hapten diphenylcyclopropenone (DPC). Here the CDR3 reads CASSLGLLVGGGTGELFF. In DNA, the CDR3 is TGTGCCAGCAGCTTAGGTCTTCTAGTGGGAGGCGGTACCGGGGAGCTGTTTTTT.